Sequencing of this T cell receptor (beta chain) was carried out in a study of T cell responses to AZD1222 COVID-19 vaccine. Clones were read by immunoSEQ multiplex PCR, and TCRdb kept only the in-frame ones, dropping some. The repertoire holds tens of thousands of clones, 70% to 90% seen once, with 13% in the top ten. The CDR3 covers 16 residues. Trimming took 3 bases from V and 2 from J; bases not matched to a gene: 5. From germline, CDR1 is MDHEN and CDR2 SYDVKM. The chain joins TRBV28 to TRBJ2-3, with TRBD2 matching 10 bases. Here the sequenced sample was peripheral blood, taken on day 0 of AZD1222 vaccination. The TCR originated in an adult in good health. Written as DNA, the CDR3 is TGTGCCAGCAGTTTCACTAGCGGGACATTCACAGATACGCAGTATTTT. Its protein is CASSFTSGTFTDTQYF. Full variable domain (remainder filled in from reference TRBV28 and TRBJ2-3): DVKVTQSSRYLVKRTGEKVFLECVQDMDHENMFWYRQDPGLGLRLIYFSYDVKMKEKGDIPEGYSVSREKKERFSLILESASTNQTSMYLCASSFTSGTFTDTQYFGPGTRLTVL.